One and the same sample provided the 26 T cell receptor beta chains below, sequenced in a study of blood T cell repertoires in COVID-19. Measured with immunoSEQ multiplex PCR; TCRdb has only the in-frame clones, and not every one. The sample carries some 270,000 clones, 80% to 95% recorded once. The sequenced sample was PBMCs or T cells enriched from blood (not recorded which). Every receptor here comes from a man in his forties or fifties who had been exposed to COVID-19.

This chain links TRBV5-4 with TRBJ2-7, with 12 bases fitting TRBD2. Looked up from germline, CDR1 is SGHNT and CDR2 is YYREEE (reference sequence). V gave up 0 bases and J gave up 1 base; unmatched junction bases: 2. CDR3 size: 16 residues. The CDR3 protein is CASSLGGTSGSYEQYF. In DNA, the CDR3 is TGTGCCAGCAGCTTGGGTGGGACTAGCGGGTCCTACGAGCAGTACTTC.

The J gene is TRBJ1-1, the V gene TRBV5-5; no reliable D call. V shed 4 bases and J shed 1 base, with 8 bases lying between them. This CDR3 contains 13 residues. Germline lookup yields CDR1 SGHKS and CDR2 YYEKEE (reference sequence). DNA of the CDR3: TGTGCCAGCAGCCCTCTGGCGAACACTGAAGCTTTCTTT. Its protein is CASSPLANTEAFF.

The chain combines TRBV30 with TRBJ1-2; TRBD1 aligns across 9 bases. The V segment lost 4 bases and the J segment 1 base; nucleotides outside the gene matches: 13. This CDR3 contains 17 residues. Germline loops: CDR1 GTSNPN, CDR2 SVGIG (reference sequence). CDR3 bases: TGTGCCTGGACCTTACAGGGGGCGCGAGTCGGTAACTATGGCTACACCTTC. Translated, it gives CAWTLQGARVGNYGYTF.

The chain has TRBV11-2 and TRBJ1-5, with TRBD1 identical over 8 bases. Germline V CDR1 and CDR2: SGHAT, FQNNGV. CDR3 length: 15 residues. After removal of 1 base from V and 4 bases from J, the junction contained 3 bases not matched to a gene. Here the CDR3 reads CASSLVTGDNQPQHF. The CDR3 coding sequence is TGTGCCAGCAGCTTAGTGACAGGGGATAATCAGCCCCAGCATTTT.

The chain is built from TRBV18 and TRBJ2-1, with D perhaps matching TRBD2 (5 bases). V gave up 3 bases and J gave up 4 bases, with 19 bases separating them. From germline, CDR1 is KGHSH and CDR2 LQKENI. This CDR3 is 17 amino acids long. CDR3 nucleotides: TGTGCCAGCTCACCGTCCCCGACCCTAGCCCGATACAATGAGCAGTTCTTC. Its protein product is CASSPSPTLARYNEQFF.

V and J are TRBV5-5 and TRBJ2-5; the match to TRBD1 covers 7 bases. Germline values: CDR1 SGHKS, CDR2 YYEKEE (reference sequence). With V trimmed by 4 bases and J by 1 base, 10 bases remained unmatched. The CDR3 is 16 amino acids. The DNA of the CDR3 is TGTGCCAGCAGCCAGGCCCTAGCAGGGGGCCAAGAGACCCAGTACTTC. Protein: CASSQALAGGQETQYF. Supplemented by reference TRBV5-5 and TRBJ2-5, the full variable domain reads DAGVTQSPTHLIKTRGQQVTLRCSPISGHKSVSWYQQVLGQGPQFIFQYYEKEERGRGNFPDRFSARQFPNYSSELNVNALLLGDSALYLCASSQALAGGQETQYFGPGTRLLVL.

This clone was detected a few times. The chain employs TRBV29-1 and TRBJ2-7, with D possibly matching TRBD1 (5 bases). Germline assignment: CDR1 SQVTM and CDR2 ANQGSEA. The CDR3 is 16 amino acids. V gave up 7 bases and J gave up 0 bases, with 22 bases separating them. CDR3 sequence (DNA): TGCAGCGCTGCGGAGTCATACACGACAGACTCCTACGAGCAGTACTTC. Translating gives CSAAESYTTDSYEQYF.

This chain uses TRBV6-5 with TRBJ2-7; D gene ambiguous. Germline CDR1 reads MNHEY; CDR2 reads SVGAGI. Trimming shortened V by 0 bases and J by 6 bases, and 9 bases separated the two germline ends. CDR3 size: 13 residues. CDR3: CASSYSRSAEQYF. The DNA of the CDR3 is TGTGCCAGCAGTTACTCGCGCAGCGCCGAGCAGTACTTC.

This chain uses TRBV9 with TRBJ2-4, with TRBD1 matching 8 bases. CDR1 SGDLS and CDR2 YYNGEE come from the germline V gene. Unmatched junction bases numbered 10, after V lost 3 bases and J lost 8 bases. The CDR3 is made up of 15 amino acids. The CDR3 DNA reads as TGTGCCAGCAGCGCCCGACAGGGGTGGATGGACATTCAGTACTTC. It yields the protein CASSARQGWMDIQYF.

In its sample, this clone was seen a few times. This sequence joins TRBV2 and TRBJ2-6; unclear D gene. The CDR3 totals 19 residues. Trimming pared 6 bases from V and 0 bases from J, leaving 21 bases between. Germline V CDR1 and CDR2: SNHLY, FYNNEI. CDR3 amino acids: CASRETPGLQSSGANVLTF. The CDR3 DNA reads as TGTGCCAGCAGAGAGACCCCAGGCCTGCAATCCTCTGGGGCCAACGTCCTGACTTTC.

The CDR3 spells CASRLYRGLNTEAFF. For the CDR3, the DNA is TGTGCCAGCAGACTGTACAGGGGCTTAAACACTGAAGCTTTCTTT. The rearrangement links TRBV7-2 to TRBJ1-1; 7 positions match TRBD1. The CDR3 spans 15 residues. Germline V gives CDR1 SGHTA, CDR2 FQGNSA. With V trimmed by 6 bases and J by 2 bases, 9 bases remained unmatched.

CDR3 sequence: CASSPMGDREKNIQYF. CDR3 bases: TGTGCCAGCTCACCAATGGGGGACAGGGAAAAAAACATTCAGTACTTC. J is TRBJ2-4 and V is TRBV18, with TRBD1 identical over 9 bases. CDR1 and CDR2 (germline): KGHSH, LQKENI. V trimming: 2 bases; J trimming: 4 bases; junction bases outside the gene matches: 6. CDR3 length: 16 amino acids.

The V call is TRBV6-2 or TRBV6-3, the J call TRBJ1-5, with a tentative D call TRBD1 (5 bases). V gave up 6 bases and J gave up 0 bases, with 21 bases separating them. CDR1 MNHEY and CDR2 SVGEGT come from the germline V gene. This CDR3 has 18 amino acids. CDR3 sequence reads: CASSSRVGKTDSNQPQHF. CDR3 sequence (DNA): TGTGCCAGCAGCTCCCGCGTGGGAAAGACAGATAGCAATCAGCCCCAGCATTTT.

This sequence joins TRBV7-6 and TRBJ1-6; a possible D gene is TRBD1 (5 bases). V gave up 5 bases and J gave up 0 bases, with 11 bases separating them. Germline CDR1 is SGHVS and CDR2 is FNYEAQ. This CDR3 is 16 amino acids long. CDR3 amino acids: CASSQRQFSYNSPLHF. The DNA for the CDR3 is TGTGCCAGCAGCCAGAGACAGTTCTCCTATAATTCACCCCTCCACTTT.

The V call is TRBV28, the J call TRBJ1-2, with TRBD1 matching over 8 bases. CDR3 length: 16 residues. After removal of 6 bases from V and 5 bases from J, the junction contained 14 bases not matched to a gene. The V gene's germline CDR1 is MDHEN and CDR2 SYDVKM. The CDR3 reads CASSRRSETGAYGYTF. In DNA, the CDR3 is TGTGCCAGCAGCCGGCGCTCGGAGACAGGGGCATATGGCTACACCTTC.

The V and J genes are TRBV28 and TRBJ2-7; perhaps TRBD2 as D (5 bases). V gave up 7 bases and J gave up 4 bases, with 14 bases separating them. CDR1 and CDR2 from the germline V gene are MDHEN and SYDVKM. This CDR3 has 13 residues. The DNA of the CDR3 is TGTGCCAGCACGCTAGCATCTGAGTACGAGCAGTACTTC. Residues: CASTLASEYEQYF.

CDR3 loop: CASSTDGGGYSYEQYF. Written as DNA, the CDR3 is TGTGCCAGCTCAACGGACGGGGGGGGCTACTCCTACGAGCAGTACTTC. The chain combines TRBV2 with TRBJ2-7; 8 bases line up with TRBD2. Germline values: CDR1 SNHLY, CDR2 FYNNEI. The junction had 12 bases not matched to a gene; V was cut back by 8 bases and J by 0 bases. CDR3 length: 16 residues. The whole variable domain, remainder taken from reference TRBV2 and TRBJ2-7, is EPEVTQTPSHQVTQMGQEVILRCVPISNHLYFYWYRQILGQKVEFLVSFYNNEISEKSEIFDDQFSVERPDGSNFTLKIRSTKLEDSAMYFCASSTDGGGYSYEQYFGPGTRLTVT.

The chain recombines TRBV7-2 with TRBJ1-1; 9 bases agree with TRBD1. The CDR3 sequence is 17 residues long. The V gene's germline CDR1 is SGHTA and CDR2 FQGNSA. The V and J ends lost 3 bases and 1 base, in that order; junction bases with no gene match: 9. The chain's CDR3 is CASSFAGQGIWNTEAFF. The CDR3 nucleotides are TGTGCCAGCAGCTTTGCGGGACAGGGTATTTGGAACACTGAAGCTTTCTTT.

This chain uses TRBV3-1 (or the pseudogene TRBV3-2) with TRBJ2-5; D gene ambiguous. The CDR3 contains 15 residues. Germline V CDR1 and CDR2: LGHDT, YNNKEL (reference sequence). V dropped 0 bases and J dropped 1 base, with 9 bases sitting between them. The CDR3 sequence: CASSQEDILQETQYF. The DNA for the CDR3 is TGTGCCAGCAGCCAAGAAGATATACTCCAAGAGACCCAGTACTTC.

The rearrangement joins TRBV27 to TRBJ2-1, with TRBD2 matching over 11 bases. Trimming took 5 bases from V and 0 from J; bases not matched to a gene: 12. The CDR3 extends over 19 amino acids. Germline-derived CDR1 and CDR2 are MNHEY and SMNVEV (reference sequence). The CDR3 loop reads CASSPPYSGRGSSYNEQFF. CDR3 bases: TGTGCCAGCAGTCCCCCCTATAGCGGGAGGGGGAGCTCCTACAATGAGCAGTTCTTC.

This sequence joins TRBV6-5 and TRBJ2-7, with TRBD2 matching over 10 bases. Per the germline V gene, CDR1 is MNHEY and CDR2 is SVGAGI. The CDR3 is made up of 15 amino acids. V was clipped by 5 bases and J by 6 bases; unmatched bases: 10. CDR3: CASSHSSGGRGEQYF. CDR3 coding DNA: TGTGCCAGCAGTCATTCTAGCGGGGGCCGAGGCGAGCAGTACTTC.

This clone was picked up one time. The genes are TRBV30 and TRBJ1-1; the D gene is possibly TRBD1 (5 bases). The CDR3 runs to 13 residues. V was clipped by 2 bases and J by 6 bases, with 13 bases between them. Germline CDR1 and CDR2: GTSNPN and SVGIG (reference sequence). The CDR3 nucleotides read TGTGCCTGGAGTACAGGTCTCGTATCTGAAGCTTTCTTT. Translation gives CAWSTGLVSEAFF.

This chain joins TRBV12-3 or TRBV12-4 and TRBJ1-1; tentatively, D is TRBD1 (6 bases). The CDR3 runs 13 residues. V lost 7 bases to trimming and J lost 3 bases, with 12 bases between them. CDR3 in DNA: TGTGCCAGCATTGACAGGCAGTACACTGAAGCTTTCTTT. Its translation is CASIDRQYTEAFF.

The J gene is TRBJ2-1, the V gene TRBV7-9; no firm D call. This CDR3 comprises 14 residues. The germline V gene has CDR1 SEHNR and CDR2 FQNEAQ (reference sequence). The V end was cut by 0 bases, the J end by 5 bases, with 8 bases between. The CDR3 region is CASSLAVNNNEQFF. The CDR3 DNA sequence: TGTGCCAGCAGCTTAGCGGTAAACAACAATGAGCAGTTCTTC.

The V gene is TRBV19, the J gene TRBJ2-6; 8 bases match TRBD1. The CDR3 length is 17 residues. With V trimmed by 5 bases and J by 0 bases, 6 bases remained unmatched. Germline V gene lookup returns CDR1 LNHDA and CDR2 SQIVND (reference sequence). In DNA form, the CDR3 reads TGTGCCAGTAGTCCGGACAGGGACCACTCTGGGGCCAACGTCCTGACTTTC. It translates to CASSPDRDHSGANVLTF.

The chain carries TRBV5-1 and TRBJ1-2; TRBD1 is a possible D gene (5 bases). Trimming pared 1 base from V and 4 bases from J, leaving 11 bases between. The CDR3 loop spans 14 amino acids. Germline V gene data show CDR1 as SGHRS and CDR2 as YFSETQ. The CDR3 DNA is TGCGCCAGCAGCTTGACCCAGGGCCTCTATGGCTACACCTTC. This gives the protein CASSLTQGLYGYTF. The full variable domain, its missing parts supplied by reference TRBV5-1 and TRBJ1-2, is KAGVTQTPRYLIKTRGQQVTLSCSPISGHRSVSWYQQTPGQGLQFLFEYFSETQRNKGNFPGRFSGRQFSNSRSEMNVSTLELGDSALYLCASSLTQGLYGYTFGSGTRLTVV.